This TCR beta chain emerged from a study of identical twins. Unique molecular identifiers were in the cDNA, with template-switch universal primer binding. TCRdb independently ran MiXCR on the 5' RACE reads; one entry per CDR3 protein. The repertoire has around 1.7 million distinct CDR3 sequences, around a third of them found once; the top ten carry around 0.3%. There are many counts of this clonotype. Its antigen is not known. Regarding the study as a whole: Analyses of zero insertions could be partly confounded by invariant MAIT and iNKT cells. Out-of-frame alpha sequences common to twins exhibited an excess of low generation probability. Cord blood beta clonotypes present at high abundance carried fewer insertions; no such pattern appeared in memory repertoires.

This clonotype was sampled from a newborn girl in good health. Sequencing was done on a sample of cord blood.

The DNA for the CDR3 is TGCGCCAGCAGCCAAGAGTCTAGCGGGCCAACCTACGAGCAGTACTTC. Encoded protein: CASSQESSGPTYEQYF. This chain links TRBV4-1 with TRBJ2-7; 8 bases agree with TRBD2. V shed 0 bases and J 2 bases; nucleotides not matched to a gene: 6. From germline, CDR1 is MGHRA and CDR2 YSYEKL. This CDR3 contains 16 residues.